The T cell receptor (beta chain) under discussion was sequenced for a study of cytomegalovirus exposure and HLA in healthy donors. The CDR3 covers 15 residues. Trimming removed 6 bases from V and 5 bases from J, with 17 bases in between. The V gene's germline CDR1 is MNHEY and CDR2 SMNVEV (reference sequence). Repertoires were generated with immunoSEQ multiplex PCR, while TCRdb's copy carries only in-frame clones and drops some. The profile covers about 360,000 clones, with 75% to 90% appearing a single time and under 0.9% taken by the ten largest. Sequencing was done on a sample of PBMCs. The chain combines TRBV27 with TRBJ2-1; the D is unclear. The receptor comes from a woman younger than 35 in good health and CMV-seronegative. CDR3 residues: CASRGLVKNHNEQFF. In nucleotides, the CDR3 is TGTGCCAGCAGGGGCCTCGTAAAGAATCACAATGAGCAGTTCTTC.